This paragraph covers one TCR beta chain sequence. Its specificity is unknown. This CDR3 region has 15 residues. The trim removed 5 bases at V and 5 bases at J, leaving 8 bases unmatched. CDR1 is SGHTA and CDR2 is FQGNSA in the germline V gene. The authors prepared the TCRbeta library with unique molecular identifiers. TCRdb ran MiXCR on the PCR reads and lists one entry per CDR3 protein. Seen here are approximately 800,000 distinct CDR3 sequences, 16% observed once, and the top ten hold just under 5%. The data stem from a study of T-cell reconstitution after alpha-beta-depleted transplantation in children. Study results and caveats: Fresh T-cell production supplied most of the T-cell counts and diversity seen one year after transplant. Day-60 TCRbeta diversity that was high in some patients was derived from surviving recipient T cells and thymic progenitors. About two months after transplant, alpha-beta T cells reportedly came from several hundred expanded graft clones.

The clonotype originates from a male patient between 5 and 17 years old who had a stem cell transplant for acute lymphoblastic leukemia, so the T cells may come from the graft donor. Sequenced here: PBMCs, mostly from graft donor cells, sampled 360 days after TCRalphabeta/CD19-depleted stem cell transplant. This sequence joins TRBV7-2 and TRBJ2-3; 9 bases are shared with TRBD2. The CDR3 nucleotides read TGTGCCAGCAGCGGAATGGGACTAGCTGGAGATACGCAGTATTTT. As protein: CASSGMGLAGDTQYF. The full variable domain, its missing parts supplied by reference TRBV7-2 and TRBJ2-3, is GAGVSQSPSNKVTEKGKDVELRCDPISGHTALYWYRQSLGQGLEFLIYFQGNSAPDKSGLPSDRFSAERTGGSVSTLTIQRTQQEDSAVYLCASSGMGLAGDTQYFGPGTRLTVL.